This T cell receptor (beta chain) was identified in a study of metastatic and nonmetastatic thyroid tumors. TCRdb used MiXCR to call clones anew from the PCR reads. The sample contains tens of thousands of clones, 15% to 20% of which appear only once. CDR1 and CDR2 (germline): SEHNR, FQNEAQ (reference sequence). The CDR3 length is 15 residues. A remark on this clone: A read error may produce the germline difference seen at one junction end.

Thyroid surgery was preceded by no treatment in any patient. The source is a male donor with papillary thyroid cancer or a benign thyroid nodule (not recorded which). Some clones in this sample may be carry-over from other donors' samples. The sequenced sample consisted of blood. J is TRBJ2-2 and V is TRBV7-9; D might be TRBD1 (6 bases). CDR3 DNA sequence: TGTGCCAGCATCTTAGTAGCCAGGGGCACCGGGGATCTGTTTTTT. This codes for CASILVARGTGDLFF.